The present T cell receptor (beta chain) was sequenced within a study of T cell changes during pregnancy in multiple sclerosis (dated by TCRdb to between 2019 and 2020). In terms of the full investigation: In women with multiple sclerosis, the researchers looked at how the T cell repertoire shifted as pregnancy progressed.

The library came from the immunoSEQ multiplex PCR assay. This is the immuneACCESS table as TCRdb keeps it, with only in-frame sequences that have V and J called. A part of the clones is gone; compared with another copy, unresolved V genes explain less than half, and the rest is unexplained. The sample table records tens of thousands of clones; around 89% of these occur just once. About 3.5% of the sample goes to the ten largest clones. According to the germline V gene, CDR1 reads MDHEN and CDR2 reads SYDVKM. Trimming costs V 2 bases and J 6 bases, and their ends lie 11 bases apart. The CDR3 runs 14 amino acids, cysteine and phenylalanine included. Only CDR3 DNA is held: 42 bases, read in frame from base 1. In regard to this clone: Which antigen it targets is not known. Qualities for individual bases were not recorded, and no much larger clone is one base off.

The chain is encoded by TRBV28 joined to TRBJ1-5; TRBD1 is a weak D gene call, 5 bases matching. The clonotype was recovered from a female donor in good health, enrolled as a control in a pregnancy study. This material consisted of CD4+ T cells from peripheral blood mononuclear cells, taken in the first trimester of pregnancy. The nucleotides are TGTGCCAGCAGTTTAGGGGGGGGTGGTCAGCCCCAGCATTTT. Protein translation: CASSLGGGGQPQHF. This CDR3, with the reference TRBV28 and TRBJ1-5 proteins standing in past its ends, gives the full variable domain DVKVTQSSRYLVKRTGEKVFLECVQDMDHENMFWYRQDPGLGLRLIYFSYDVKMKEKGDIPEGYSVSREKKERFSLILESASTNQTSMYLCASSLGGGGQPQHFGDGTRLSIL.